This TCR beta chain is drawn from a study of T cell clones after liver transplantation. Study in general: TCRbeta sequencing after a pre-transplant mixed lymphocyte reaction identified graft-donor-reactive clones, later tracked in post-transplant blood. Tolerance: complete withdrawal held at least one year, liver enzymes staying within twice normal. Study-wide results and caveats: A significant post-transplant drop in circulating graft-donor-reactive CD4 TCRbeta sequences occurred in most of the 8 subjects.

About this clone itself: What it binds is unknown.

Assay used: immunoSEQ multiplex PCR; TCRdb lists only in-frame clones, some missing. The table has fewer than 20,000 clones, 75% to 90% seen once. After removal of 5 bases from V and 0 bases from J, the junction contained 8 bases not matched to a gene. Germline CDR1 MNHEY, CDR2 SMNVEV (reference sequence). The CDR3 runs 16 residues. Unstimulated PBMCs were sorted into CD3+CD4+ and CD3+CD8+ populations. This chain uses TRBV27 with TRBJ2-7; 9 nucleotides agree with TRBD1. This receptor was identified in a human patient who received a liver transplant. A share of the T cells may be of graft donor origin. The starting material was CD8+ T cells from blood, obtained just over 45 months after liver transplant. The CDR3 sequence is CASSPHGQGISYEQYF. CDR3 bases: TGTGCCAGCAGTCCCCACGGACAGGGGATCTCCTACGAGCAGTACTTC.